The 19 T cell receptor beta chains presented below share a single source sample, sequenced in a study of cytomegalovirus exposure and HLA in healthy donors. The primer mix had 60 Vbeta and 13 Jbeta primers. Libraries were prepared by immunoSEQ multiplex PCR; TCRdb keeps only in-frame clonotypes and omits some of them. Of 210,000 or so clones listed, approximately 90% are singletons. The sample consisted of PBMCs. Receptors were obtained from a woman aged 18-29 years in good health and CMV-seronegative.

The gene calls are TRBV6-1 and TRBJ2-5; the match to TRBD1 covers 7 bases. CDR1 is MNHNS, CDR2 SASEGT, per germline. The CDR3 is 14 residues long. V shed 5 bases and J 4 bases; nucleotides not matched to a gene: 7. The CDR3 bases are TGTGCCAGCAGTAACCACAGGGGTTCAGAGACCCAGTACTTC. This gives the protein CASSNHRGSETQYF.

The V and J genes are TRBV11-2 and TRBJ2-3; a weak D match, TRBD2 (7 bases). Germline loops: CDR1 SGHAT, CDR2 FQNNGV. The length of the CDR3 is 13 residues. Trimming shortened V by 0 bases and J by 9 bases, and 10 bases separated the two germline ends. The CDR3 region has the DNA TGTGCCAGCAGCTTAGATAGGGGGGGGACGCAGTATTTT. Translated, it gives CASSLDRGGTQYF.

This clone showed up just once. The rearrangement uses TRBV7-9 and TRBJ1-2, with 8 bases lining up with TRBD1. J was trimmed by 2 bases and V by 4 bases; bases with no gene match: 3. CDR1 and CDR2 from the germline V gene are SEHNR and FQNEAQ (reference sequence). The CDR3 sequence is 14 residues long. The CDR3 region has the DNA TGTGCCAGCAGCTGGACAGGGATGAACTATGGCTACACCTTC. This codes for CASSWTGMNYGYTF.

The chain combines TRBV27 with TRBJ2-7; 9 bases map to TRBD2. Germline CDR1 reads MNHEY; CDR2 reads SMNVEV (reference sequence). The CDR3 loop spans 14 amino acids. Trimming took 6 bases from V and 0 from J; bases not matched to a gene: 3. CDR3: CASSLSGSSYEQYF. The CDR3 region has the DNA TGTGCCAGCAGCCTTAGCGGGAGCTCCTACGAGCAGTACTTC.

The V gene is TRBV6-5, the J gene TRBJ2-1; the D gene is possibly TRBD1 (5 bases). Germline lookup yields CDR1 MNHEY and CDR2 SVGAGI. This CDR3 region has 13 residues. The V and J ends lost 2 bases and 6 bases respectively, with 8 bases between them. CDR3 protein: CASSYGAPNEQFF. The CDR3 coding sequence is TGTGCCAGCAGTTACGGGGCCCCCAATGAGCAGTTCTTC.

This clone was recorded once. V and J are TRBV9 and TRBJ2-3, with TRBD2 matching over 12 bases. The ends lost 1 base at V and 9 bases at J; junction bases unmatched: 12. Germline assignment: CDR1 SGDLS and CDR2 YYNGEE. This CDR3 has 17 amino acids. As DNA, the CDR3 is TGTGCCAGCAGCGTATTAGGGGGACTAGCGGGTCACGAGACGCAGTATTTT. It encodes CASSVLGGLAGHETQYF.

The rearrangement links TRBV29-1 to TRBJ1-1, with D possibly TRBD1 on 6 matching bases. This CDR3 contains 14 residues. Germline CDR1 and CDR2: SQVTM and ANQGSEA. The V end lost 5 bases, the J end lost 1 base, and 14 bases lay between the germline ends. The CDR3 region has the DNA TGCAGCGTTACCCTTTGGGGGCGGAACACTGAAGCTTTCTTT. It codes for CSVTLWGRNTEAFF.

This chain connects TRBV4-1 to TRBJ1-5; D gene unclear. This CDR3 spans 15 amino acids. Germline V gene lookup returns CDR1 MGHRA and CDR2 YSYEKL. V was cut by 1 base and J by 9 bases, with 16 bases left in between. The CDR3 region is CASSQAEGGVRPQHF. In DNA, the CDR3 is TGCGCCAGCAGCCAAGCGGAGGGTGGGGTCCGGCCCCAGCATTTT.

V usage is TRBV5-5 and J usage is TRBJ1-6, with TRBD1 identical over 8 bases. Unmatched junction bases numbered 8, after V lost 1 base and J lost 5 bases. Germline V gene sequence: CDR1 SGHKS, CDR2 YYEKEE (reference sequence). The CDR3 has 17 amino acids. In DNA form, the CDR3 reads TGTGCCAGCAGCTTGAGCCCGACAGGGGCGAATAATTCACCCCTCCACTTT. Translated: CASSLSPTGANNSPLHF.

The gene calls are TRBV7-8 and TRBJ2-6; tentative D call: TRBD2 (5 bases). Germline CDR1 and CDR2: SGHVS and FQNEAQ. This CDR3 has 15 residues. V lost 4 bases and J lost 4, with 11 bases in between. For the CDR3, the DNA is TGTGCCAGCAGCTCCAGGAGGACCGGGGCCAACGTCCTGACTTTC. This encodes CASSSRRTGANVLTF.

The V gene is TRBV30, the J gene TRBJ1-5, with D possibly matching TRBD1 (5 bases). Germline lookup yields CDR1 GTSNPN and CDR2 SVGIG (reference sequence). The CDR3 sequence is 17 residues long. V was cut by 2 bases and J by 6 bases, with 23 bases left in between. CDR3 coding DNA: TGTGCCTGGAGTACAACTTATGACAGTCTATTCGCTCAGCCCCAGCATTTT. Translation gives CAWSTTYDSLFAQPQHF.

This chain connects TRBV7-2 to TRBJ2-2; D might be TRBD2 (6 bases). V was pared by 9 bases and J by 0 bases, with 14 bases between. Germline V lookup: CDR1 SGHTA, CDR2 FQGNSA. The CDR3 runs to 15 residues. CDR3: CASRMAGTNTGELFF. The CDR3 DNA reads TGTGCCAGTCGGATGGCGGGAACGAACACCGGGGAGCTGTTTTTT.

This sequence joins TRBV27 and TRBJ2-7; the D gene is possibly TRBD1 (5 bases). CDR1 is MNHEY, CDR2 SMNVEV, per germline (reference sequence). The germline V and J ends were trimmed by 10 bases and 5 bases, with 9 bases remaining between them. This CDR3 region has 10 residues. This CDR3 reads CATGFDEQYF. The CDR3 nucleotides read TGTGCCACAGGGTTTGACGAGCAGTACTTC.

The J gene is TRBJ2-7, the V gene TRBV19; 9 bases line up with TRBD1. Trimming took 5 bases from V and 0 from J; bases not matched to a gene: 5. The CDR3 runs to 15 residues. Germline V gene sequence: CDR1 LNHDA, CDR2 SQIVND (reference sequence). The CDR3, as DNA: TGTGCCAGTAGTGACCCGGGACAGGGCTCCTACGAGCAGTACTTC. Encoded protein: CASSDPGQGSYEQYF.

The chain links TRBV5-1 to TRBJ1-2, with 8 nucleotides matching TRBD1. CDR1 and CDR2 from the germline V gene are SGHRS and YFSETQ. The CDR3 runs to 15 residues. V was pared by 2 bases and J by 7 bases, with 10 bases of the junction left unmatched. The CDR3 reads CASSFRQGRQGGYTF. CDR3 sequence (DNA): TGCGCCAGCAGCTTTCGACAGGGGCGACAGGGTGGCTACACCTTC.

This clone was detected only once. V and J are TRBV7-2 and TRBJ1-6; D gene ambiguous. Germline V gene lookup returns CDR1 SGHTA and CDR2 FQGNSA. The CDR3 length is 17 residues. V lost 1 base and J lost 9, with 19 bases in between. DNA of the CDR3: TGTGCCAGCAGCTTAGTACGCTTGCTGGGCCTGGGTTCACCCCTCCACTTT. It specifies CASSLVRLLGLGSPLHF. The whole variable domain, filled in from reference TRBV7-2 and TRBJ1-6, reads GAGVSQSPSNKVTEKGKDVELRCDPISGHTALYWYRQSLGQGLEFLIYFQGNSAPDKSGLPSDRFSAERTGGSVSTLTIQRTQQEDSAVYLCASSLVRLLGLGSPLHFGNGTRLTVT.

The V call is TRBV7-6, the J call TRBJ1-3; D is possibly TRBD1 (5 bases). The germline V gene encodes CDR1 SGHVS and CDR2 FNYEAQ. There are 14 residues in the CDR3. Trimming removed 0 bases at V and 4 bases at J, with 7 bases between. This CDR3 is CASSLAGGGNTIYF. The CDR3 DNA reads as TGTGCCAGCAGCTTAGCCGGGGGAGGAAACACCATATATTTT. The entire variable domain, with the rest obtained from reference TRBV7-6 and TRBJ1-3, is as follows: GAGVSQSPRYKVTKRGQDVALRCDPISGHVSLYWYRQALGQGPEFLTYFNYEAQQDKSGLPNDRFSAERPEGSISTLTIQRTEQRDSAMYRCASSLAGGGNTIYFGEGSWLTVV.

The chain uses TRBV5-4 and TRBJ1-1; perhaps TRBD1 as D (5 bases). Trimming removed 1 base at V and 4 bases at J, with 11 bases between. Per the germline V gene, CDR1 is SGHNT and CDR2 is YYREEE (reference sequence). The CDR3 totals 14 residues. CDR3 in DNA: TGTGCCAGCAGCTTGCAGGGTGGTAGCACTGAAGCTTTCTTT. Its protein product is CASSLQGGSTEAFF.

The chain uses TRBV11-2 and TRBJ2-1; 7 nucleotides match TRBD2. V was pared by 1 base and J by 7 bases, with 19 bases of the junction left unmatched. The CDR3 spans 19 residues. Germline CDR1 is SGHAT and CDR2 is FQNNGV. CDR3 residues: CASSLGAITRGRGRNEQFF. The CDR3 coding sequence is TGTGCCAGCAGCTTAGGGGCAATCACGCGGGGGAGAGGGAGGAATGAGCAGTTCTTC.